The source of this T cell receptor beta chain is a study of blood T cell repertoires in COVID-19. Overall study context: Samples of COVID-19 (acute and convalescent) were obtained from the United States, Italy and Spain. From T cells, B-cell-depleted T cells, or PBMCs came the material, which was cDNA or gDNA.

This clone was detected a few times. An end of the junction differs from the germline gene, which may be a read error. Method: immunoSEQ multiplex PCR; TCRdb's copy keeps in-frame clones and lacks some. Here the sample spans under 300,000 clones, 87% being singletons. The germline gives CDR1 SQVTM, CDR2 ANQGSEA. The CDR3 has 13 amino acids. Participant ages covered about 18 to 95 years across some 25 US areas. Cohorts were based on clinical histories the participants reported. The sequencing sample was made of PBMCs or T cells enriched from blood (not recorded which). The chain couples TRBV29-1 to TRBJ2-1; no clear D. The sequence derives from a woman aged 25-40 years with acute COVID-19. The CDR3 region is CSLEYSSYNEQFF. The CDR3 DNA follows: TGCAGCCTTGAGTATAGCTCCTACAATGAGCAGTTCTTC.